This T cell receptor beta chain was found in a study of Graves' ophthalmopathy and Graves' hyperthyroidism. Study at large: Peripheral blood sampling preceded any treatment and occurred at initial diagnosis. Points from the study as a whole: Blood also held most thyroid clonotypes expanded above 0.001 frequency. Classification of ophthalmopathy versus stable hyperthyroidism by a 13-signature model yielded around 90% sensitivity and around 81% specificity.

This clonotype was counted between two and nine times. Its antigen is not identified. CDR3 length equals 15 residues. With 2 bases removed from V and 2 bases from J, the gap between germline ends came to 9 bases. Germline assignment: CDR1 LNHDA and CDR2 SQIVND (reference sequence). Researchers took RNA transcripts and amplified TCR beta CDR3 regions from them. Second-round multiplex PCR came after first-round RT-PCR with HTBI primers. TCRdb fed the multiplex PCR reads into MiXCR, producing one record per CDR3 protein. The repertoire holds 660,000 or so distinct CDR3 sequences, about 40% seen once, with around 3% in the top ten. Among the exclusions were patients with other autoimmune diseases, uncontrolled infections, pregnancy or lactation.

V is TRBV19 and J is TRBJ1-4; D gene ambiguous. What was sequenced was peripheral blood. The sequence derives from an adult man with Graves' ophthalmopathy. The DNA for the CDR3 is TGTGCCAGTAGTATAATGGGTCACACTAATGAAAAACTGTTTTTT. It specifies CASSIMGHTNEKLFF.